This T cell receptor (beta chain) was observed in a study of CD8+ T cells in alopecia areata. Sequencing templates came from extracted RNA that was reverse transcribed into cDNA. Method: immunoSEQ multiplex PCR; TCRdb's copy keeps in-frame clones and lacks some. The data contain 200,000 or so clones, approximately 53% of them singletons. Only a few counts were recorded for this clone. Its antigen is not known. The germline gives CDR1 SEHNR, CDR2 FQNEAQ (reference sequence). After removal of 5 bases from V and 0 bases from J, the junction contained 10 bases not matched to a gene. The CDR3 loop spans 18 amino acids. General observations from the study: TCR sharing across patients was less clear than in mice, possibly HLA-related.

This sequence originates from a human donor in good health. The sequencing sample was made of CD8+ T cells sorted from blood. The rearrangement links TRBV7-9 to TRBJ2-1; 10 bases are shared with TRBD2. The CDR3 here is CASSLGSSSGGSYNEQFF. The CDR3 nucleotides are TGTGCCAGCAGCCTAGGGTCGTCTAGCGGGGGCTCCTACAATGAGCAGTTCTTC.